This T cell receptor (beta chain) was identified during a study of identical twins. Each cDNA held unique molecular identifiers, and template switching gave it a universal primer site. A single record per CDR3 protein comes from TCRdb applying MiXCR to the 5' RACE reads. The sample records a few hundred thousand distinct CDR3 sequences, roughly a tenth being singletons. Whole-study results and caveats: One should note that invariant MAIT and iNKT cells could partly confound zero-insertion analyses.

Healthy Caucasians provided all donations. This clonotype occurred many times. What it binds is unknown. Sequencing was done on a sample of memory T cells sorted from blood. The source is a man aged 50-59 years in good health.

The CDR3 coding sequence is TGTGCCAGCAGTGAATACGGTTACGAGCAGTACTTC. It is translated as CASSEYGYEQYF. The genes are TRBV6-1 and TRBJ2-7; D remains unclear. Per the germline V gene, CDR1 is MNHNS and CDR2 is SASEGT. This CDR3 has 12 residues. The V gene lost 2 bases and the J gene lost 4 bases, with 6 bases spanning the gap.